The 14 T cell receptor beta chains presented below share a single source sample, sequenced in a study of cytomegalovirus exposure and HLA in healthy donors. Here immunoSEQ multiplex PCR was the method, and the copy in TCRdb shows in-frame clones only, minus some. Seen here are fewer than 350,000 clones, over 75% observed once, and the top ten hold 0.92%. The sample taken for sequencing was PBMCs. All receptors come from a young woman in good health and CMV-seronegative.

J is TRBJ1-1 and V is TRBV18; D gene uncertain. Germline V gene lookup returns CDR1 KGHSH and CDR2 LQKENI. Trimming removed 3 bases at V and 5 bases at J, with 7 bases between. The CDR3 runs to 12 residues. The CDR3 here is CASSPLNTEAFF. CDR3 DNA sequence: TGTGCCAGCTCACCGCTAAATACTGAAGCTTTCTTT.

The chain carries TRBV10-2 and TRBJ1-2; a weak D match, TRBD1 (5 bases). The CDR3 extends over 12 amino acids. The germline gives CDR1 WSHSY, CDR2 SAAADI. Trimming took 5 bases from V and 7 from J, leaving 11 bases between them. CDR3 sequence reads: CASSSGLGGYTF. In DNA form, the CDR3 reads TGCGCCAGCAGTTCAGGGTTAGGTGGCTACACCTTC.

The gene calls are TRBV28 and TRBJ2-7; 7 nucleotides align to TRBD2. Germline CDR1 and CDR2: MDHEN and SYDVKM. The CDR3 spans 15 residues. After removal of 2 bases from V and 4 bases from J, the junction contained 8 bases not matched to a gene. Here the CDR3 DNA reads TGTGCCAGCAGTTTAGGGAAGCGGGATTATTACGAGCAGTACTTC. This gives the protein CASSLGKRDYYEQYF.

The V call is TRBV6-5, the J call TRBJ1-2, with D maybe TRBD1 (5 bases). This CDR3 has 15 residues. V lost 0 bases to trimming and J lost 2 bases, with 10 bases between them. CDR1 is MNHEY and CDR2 is SVGAGI in the germline V gene. CDR3: CASSYSPGVNYGYTF. CDR3 DNA: TGTGCCAGCAGTTACTCTCCGGGGGTCAACTATGGCTACACCTTC.

CDR3 residues: CASSVPGGVGTEAFF. The CDR3 nucleotides are TGTGCCAGTAGTGTTCCAGGGGGCGTCGGCACTGAAGCTTTCTTT. This rearrangement joins TRBV19 to TRBJ1-1, with 8 bases lining up with TRBD1. The V and J ends lost 5 bases and 4 bases, in that order; junction bases with no gene match: 9. The CDR3 is 15 residues long. Germline V gene lookup returns CDR1 LNHDA and CDR2 SQIVND (reference sequence).

The V and J genes are TRBV27 and TRBJ2-7, with D tentatively TRBD2 (6 bases). This CDR3 comprises 12 residues. The germline V and J ends were trimmed by 4 bases and 7 bases, with 11 bases remaining between them. Germline V gene data show CDR1 as MNHEY and CDR2 as SMNVEV (reference sequence). CDR3 DNA sequence: TGTGCCAGCAGTTCCGGGGGTTGGGAGCAGTACTTC. Protein product: CASSSGGWEQYF.

The V and J genes are TRBV25-1 and TRBJ2-1; 10 bases are shared with TRBD2. The CDR3 is made up of 16 amino acids. CDR1 and CDR2 from the germline V gene are MGHDK and SYGVNS. Germline trimming cut 4 bases from V and 3 bases from J; bases unmatched to any gene: 6. CDR3 protein: CASSAGLAEVYNEQFF. In DNA form, the CDR3 reads TGTGCCAGCAGTGCCGGACTAGCGGAAGTCTACAATGAGCAGTTCTTC.

In this sample, this clone turned up a few times. J is TRBJ2-7 and V is TRBV7-9; TRBD1 matches 9 bases. This CDR3 spans 14 amino acids. Germline lookup yields CDR1 SEHNR and CDR2 FQNEAQ (reference sequence). V shed 5 bases and J 2 bases; nucleotides not matched to a gene: 4. The CDR3, as DNA: TGTGCCAGCAGCCCACAGGGGGCAGCCTACGAGCAGTACTTC. Translating gives CASSPQGAAYEQYF.

This clone occurred once. The chain couples TRBV11-2 to TRBJ2-7; D uncertain. The CDR3 totals 12 residues. V was shortened by 8 bases and J by 7 bases, with 15 bases between the two germline ends. Looked up from germline, CDR1 is SGHAT and CDR2 is FQNNGV. CDR3 protein: CASLDAFREQYF. For the CDR3, the DNA is TGTGCCAGCCTAGATGCCTTTCGGGAGCAGTACTTC.

The J gene is TRBJ2-1, the V gene TRBV7-9, with 8 bases matching TRBD2. The germline CDR1 and CDR2 sequences are SEHNR and FQNEAQ (reference sequence). The length of the CDR3 is 16 residues. V lost 3 bases to trimming and J lost 6 bases; unmatched junction nucleotides: 10. The CDR3 spells CASSFQAGGVGNEQFF. DNA of the CDR3: TGTGCCAGCAGCTTCCAGGCGGGAGGCGTTGGCAATGAGCAGTTCTTC. The entire variable domain, with the rest obtained from reference TRBV7-9 and TRBJ2-1, is as follows: DTGVSQNPRHKITKRGQNVTFRCDPISEHNRLYWYRQTLGQGPEFLTYFQNEAQLEKSRLLSDRFSAERPKGSFSTLEIQRTEQGDSAMYLCASSFQAGGVGNEQFFGPGTRLTVL.

The V gene is TRBV11-2, the J gene TRBJ2-1; 8 bases map to TRBD2. This CDR3 comprises 15 residues. The germline V gene encodes CDR1 SGHAT and CDR2 FQNNGV. Losses at the gene ends were 4 bases for V and 7 bases for J; bases not matched to a gene: 9. The DNA for the CDR3 is TGTGCCAGCAGCTCCCTAAGCGGGAGAGGGAATGAGCAGTTCTTC. It encodes CASSSLSGRGNEQFF.

The chain carries TRBV27 and TRBJ2-2; D unclear. CDR1 and CDR2 from the germline V gene are MNHEY and SMNVEV (reference sequence). The CDR3 loop spans 13 amino acids. The V and J ends lost 2 bases and 5 bases respectively, with 6 bases between them. CDR3 amino acids: CASSLTETGELFF. CDR3 DNA sequence: TGTGCCAGCAGTTTAACAGAGACCGGGGAGCTGTTTTTT.

The chain employs TRBV27 and TRBJ2-5; 8 nucleotides agree with TRBD1. J was trimmed by 3 bases and V by 6 bases; bases with no gene match: 6. This CDR3 comprises 14 residues. CDR1 is MNHEY and CDR2 is SMNVEV in the germline V gene (reference sequence). The CDR3: CASRPDRVEETQYF. The CDR3 DNA sequence: TGTGCCAGCAGACCGGACAGGGTTGAAGAGACCCAGTACTTC.

This sequence joins TRBV6-1 and TRBJ2-1; 10 bases map to TRBD1. Germline V gives CDR1 MNHNS, CDR2 SASEGT. After removal of 7 bases from V and 2 bases from J, the junction contained 5 bases not matched to a gene. The CDR3 is 15 residues long. CDR3 amino acids: CASNLGTGAYNEQFF. Written as DNA, the CDR3 is TGTGCCAGCAACCTCGGGACAGGGGCCTACAATGAGCAGTTCTTC.